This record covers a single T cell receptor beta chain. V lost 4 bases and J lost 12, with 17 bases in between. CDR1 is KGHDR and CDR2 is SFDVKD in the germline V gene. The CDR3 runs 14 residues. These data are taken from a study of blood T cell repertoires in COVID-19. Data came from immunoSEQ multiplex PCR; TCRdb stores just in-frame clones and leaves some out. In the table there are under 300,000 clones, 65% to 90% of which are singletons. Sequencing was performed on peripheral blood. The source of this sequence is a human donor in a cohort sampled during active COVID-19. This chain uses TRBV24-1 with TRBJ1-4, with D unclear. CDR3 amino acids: CATSDGPGRKELFF. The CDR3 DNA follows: TGTGCCACCAGTGACGGACCGGGGAGGAAAGAACTGTTTTTT.